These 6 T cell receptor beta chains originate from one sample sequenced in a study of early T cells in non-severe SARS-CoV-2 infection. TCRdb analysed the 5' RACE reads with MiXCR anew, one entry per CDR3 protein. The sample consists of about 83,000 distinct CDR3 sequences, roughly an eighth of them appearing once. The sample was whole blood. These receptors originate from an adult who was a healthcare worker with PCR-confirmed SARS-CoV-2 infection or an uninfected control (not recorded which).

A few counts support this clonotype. The CDR3 loop reads CASSPTQSNYEQYF. As DNA, the CDR3 is TGTGCCAGCTCACCGACACAGAGTAACTACGAGCAGTACTTC. The rearrangement links TRBV18 to TRBJ2-7; D is unresolved. The CDR3 covers 14 residues. Germline values: CDR1 KGHSH, CDR2 LQKENI. The V and J ends lost 3 bases and 3 bases respectively, with 12 bases between them.

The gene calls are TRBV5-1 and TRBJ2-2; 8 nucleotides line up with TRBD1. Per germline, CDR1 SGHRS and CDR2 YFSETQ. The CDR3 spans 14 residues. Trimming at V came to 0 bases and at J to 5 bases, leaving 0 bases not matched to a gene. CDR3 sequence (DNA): TGCGCCAGCAGCTTGGACAGGGGGACCGGGGAGCTGTTTTTT. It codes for CASSLDRGTGELFF.

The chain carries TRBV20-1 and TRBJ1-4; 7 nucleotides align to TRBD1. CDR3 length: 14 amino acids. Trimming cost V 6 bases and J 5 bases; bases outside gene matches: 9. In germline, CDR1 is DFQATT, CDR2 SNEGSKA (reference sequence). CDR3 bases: TGCAGTGCGTCCCAGACAGGGATCAATGAAAAACTGTTTTTT. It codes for CSASQTGINEKLFF.

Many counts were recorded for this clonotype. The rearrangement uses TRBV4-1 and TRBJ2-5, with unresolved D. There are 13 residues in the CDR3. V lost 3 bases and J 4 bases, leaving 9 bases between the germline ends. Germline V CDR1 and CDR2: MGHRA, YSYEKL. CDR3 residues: CASSQARLETQYF. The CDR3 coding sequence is TGCGCCAGCAGCCAGGCCAGGTTAGAGACCCAGTACTTC.

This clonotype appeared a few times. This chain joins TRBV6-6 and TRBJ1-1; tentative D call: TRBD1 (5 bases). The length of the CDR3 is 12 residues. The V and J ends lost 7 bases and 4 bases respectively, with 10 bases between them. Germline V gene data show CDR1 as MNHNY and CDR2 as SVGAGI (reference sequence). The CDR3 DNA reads TGTGCCAGCAACACCAGGGTCACTGAAGCTTTCTTT. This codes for CASNTRVTEAFF.

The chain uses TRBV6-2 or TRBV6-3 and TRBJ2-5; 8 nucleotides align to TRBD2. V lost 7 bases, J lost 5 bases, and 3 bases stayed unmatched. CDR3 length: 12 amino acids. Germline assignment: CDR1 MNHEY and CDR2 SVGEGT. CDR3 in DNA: TGTGCCAGCAAAGCGGGAGTGGAGACCCAGTACTTC. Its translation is CASKAGVETQYF.